The 30 T cell receptor beta chains below were found in one sample sequenced in a study of blood T cells in healthy people across ages. Using a J-beta primer mix together with a sample-barcoded 5' primer, a second PCR was run for roughly 6 to 11 cycles. TCRdb analysed the 5' RACE reads with MiXCR anew, one entry per CDR3 protein. The sample yields over 600,000 distinct CDR3 sequences, around three fifths seen once. The specimen was blood. These receptors were obtained from a middle-aged man in good health.

This clonotype was counted only a few times. The chain recombines TRBV5-1 with TRBJ2-5; D not certain. This CDR3 spans 15 amino acids. V dropped 7 bases and J dropped 2 bases, with 18 bases sitting between them. CDR1 and CDR2 (germline): SGHRS, YFSETQ. CDR3 amino acids: CASGPLDMQQETQYF. The DNA for the CDR3 is TGCGCCAGCGGACCCCTCGACATGCAACAAGAGACCCAGTACTTC.

This clonotype was counted only a few times. The chain joins TRBV12-3 or TRBV12-4 to TRBJ2-3; D call uncertain. The V end was cut by 2 bases, the J end by 2 bases, with 14 bases between. The CDR3 is made up of 16 amino acids. Here the CDR3 DNA reads TGTGCCAGCAGTTTACTCGTAGGGTCAAACACAGATACGCAGTATTTT. Its translation: CASSLLVGSNTDTQYF.

This clonotype was found a few times. The chain uses TRBV6-6 and TRBJ1-2, with TRBD1 as a possible D gene (5 bases). The CDR3 loop spans 14 amino acids. V lost 4 bases to trimming and J lost 8 bases, with 17 bases between them. Germline assignment: CDR1 MNHNY and CDR2 SVGAGI (reference sequence). CDR3 nucleotide sequence: TGTGCCAGCAGTTCCGAGGGACTTGGGGGAGGCTACACCTTC. Its protein product is CASSSEGLGGGYTF.

The V gene is TRBV24-1, the J gene TRBJ1-5; TRBD1 matches at 9 bases. Germline V gene lookup returns CDR1 KGHDR and CDR2 SFDVKD. The CDR3 consists of 15 residues. V lost 3 bases, J lost 6 bases, and 5 bases stayed unmatched. CDR3 amino acids: CATSDTQGAGQPQHF. CDR3 in DNA: TGTGCCACCAGTGATACACAGGGGGCTGGTCAGCCCCAGCATTTT.

In its sample, this clonotype was seen a few times. The chain has TRBV29-1 and TRBJ2-7, with 7 bases fitting TRBD1. The V and J ends lost 6 bases and 3 bases, in that order; junction bases with no gene match: 11. Germline CDR1 reads SQVTM; CDR2 reads ANQGSEA. CDR3 length: 14 residues. CDR3 amino acids: CSVRQGKGIYEQYF. DNA of the CDR3: TGCAGCGTACGACAGGGTAAGGGCATCTACGAGCAGTACTTC.

This clonotype has at least ten counts. The CDR3 DNA reads TGTGCCACCAGTGATCAAAACCGGGACAGGAGCCGCTTCACAGATACGCAGTATTTT. Translated, it gives CATSDQNRDRSRFTDTQYF. The chain uses TRBV24-1 and TRBJ2-3, with 8 bases aligning to TRBD1. The CDR3 spans 19 residues. Germline V gives CDR1 KGHDR, CDR2 SFDVKD. J gave up 2 bases and V 3 bases, and 15 bases lay outside the gene matches.

To note about this clonotype: Sequence at one end of the junction differs from germline and may be a read error. The genes are TRBV5-1 and TRBJ2-3; 13 nucleotides match TRBD2. The CDR3 contains 15 residues. Germline lookup yields CDR1 SGHRS and CDR2 YFSETQ. This CDR3 reads CTSRLAGGDADTQYF. The CDR3 region has the DNA TGCACCAGCAGACTAGCGGGAGGTGACGCAGATACGCAGTATTTT.

This rearrangement joins TRBV20-1 to TRBJ1-5, with D unclear. CDR1 DFQATT and CDR2 SNEGSKA come from the germline V gene (reference sequence). The CDR3 has 15 residues. Trimming pared 2 bases from V and 0 bases from J, leaving 11 bases between. The CDR3 region is CSARPTGNSNQPQHF. The CDR3 nucleotides are TGCAGTGCTAGACCGACGGGTAATAGCAATCAGCCCCAGCATTTT.

The chain recombines TRBV5-5 with TRBJ1-1, with D unclear. The germline CDR1 and CDR2 sequences are SGHKS and YYEKEE (reference sequence). V lost 4 bases and J lost 1, with 8 bases in between. The CDR3 sequence is 13 residues long. CDR3 sequence: CASSMDWNTEAFF. CDR3 bases: TGTGCCAGCAGCATGGACTGGAACACTGAAGCTTTCTTT.

The chain uses TRBV7-9 and TRBJ2-3; 12 nucleotides align to TRBD2. Per the germline V gene, CDR1 is SEHNR and CDR2 is FQNEAQ (reference sequence). V was clipped by 5 bases and J by 8 bases; unmatched bases: 11. This CDR3 spans 16 amino acids. This CDR3 is CASSPGLAGSLSTQYF. The DNA of the CDR3 is TGTGCCAGCAGCCCAGGACTAGCGGGGTCCCTGAGTACGCAGTATTTT.

This chain uses TRBV6-2 or TRBV6-3 with TRBJ1-1; D perhaps matches TRBD1 (6 bases). Germline V gene data show CDR1 as MNHEY and CDR2 as SVGEGT. V dropped 5 bases and J dropped 7 bases, with 8 bases sitting between them. This CDR3 contains 11 residues. The CDR3 DNA is TGTGCCAGCAGTGGGGGGCGTGAAGCTTTCTTT. It is translated as CASSGGREAFF.

This clonotype was counted between two and nine times. The V gene is TRBV7-9, the J gene TRBJ2-6; D remains unclear. The germline gives CDR1 SEHNR, CDR2 FQNEAQ (reference sequence). CDR3 size: 17 residues. Trimming removed 2 bases from V and 0 bases from J, with 11 bases in between. The CDR3 nucleotides read TGTGCCAGCAGCTTACGAGGATCGAGCTCTGGGGCCAACGTCCTGACTTTC. It codes for CASSLRGSSSGANVLTF.

The rearrangement uses TRBV7-2 and TRBJ2-7; D not resolved. Germline CDR1 SGHTA, CDR2 FQGNSA. This CDR3 has 14 amino acids. V was pared by 2 bases and J by 0 bases, with 8 bases between. The CDR3 is CASSLLRLSYEQYF. The CDR3 nucleotides read TGTGCCAGCAGCTTACTTAGACTCTCCTACGAGCAGTACTTC.

The chain couples TRBV20-1 to TRBJ1-4; D uncertain. The CDR3 sequence is 13 residues long. CDR1 and CDR2 from the germline V gene are DFQATT and SNEGSKA (reference sequence). Trimming shortened V by 1 base and J by 4 bases, and 7 bases separated the two germline ends. The chain's CDR3 is CSARASYNEKLFF. CDR3 sequence (DNA): TGCAGTGCTAGAGCGAGTTATAATGAAAAACTGTTTTTT.

This clonotype was detected only a few times. This sequence joins TRBV28 and TRBJ2-7; no clear D gene. V gave up 5 bases and J gave up 3 bases, with 11 bases separating them. Germline V CDR1 and CDR2: MDHEN, SYDVKM. The CDR3 is made up of 13 amino acids. CDR3 protein: CASSGVRNYEQYF. For the CDR3, the DNA is TGTGCCAGCAGTGGGGTCCGAAACTACGAGCAGTACTTC.

The J gene is TRBJ2-4, the V gene TRBV15, with D possibly matching TRBD1 (5 bases). Germline V lookup: CDR1 LNHNV, CDR2 YYDKDF (reference sequence). CDR3 length equals 11 residues. The V gene lost 0 bases and the J gene lost 15 bases, with 9 bases spanning the gap. CDR3 sequence reads: CATSRDRVRYF. In DNA, the CDR3 is TGTGCCACCAGCAGAGACAGGGTCCGGTACTTC.

V is TRBV6-5 and J is TRBJ1-5; a weak D match, TRBD1 (6 bases). Trimming pared 5 bases from V and 4 bases from J, leaving 12 bases between. Looked up from germline, CDR1 is MNHEY and CDR2 is SVGAGI. The CDR3 is 14 amino acids. Written as DNA, the CDR3 is TGTGCCAGCAGTAACGGACAGAAAAATCAGCCCCAGCATTTT. Its protein is CASSNGQKNQPQHF.

This clonotype was counted between two and nine times. V usage is TRBV12-3 or TRBV12-4 and J usage is TRBJ2-1, with 7 bases that match TRBD1. Trimming cost V 5 bases and J 5 bases; bases outside gene matches: 6. This CDR3 is built from 14 residues. CDR3 residues: CASSAGTVDNEQFF. The CDR3 bases are TGTGCCAGCAGTGCCGGGACAGTAGACAATGAGCAGTTCTTC.

The chain combines TRBV28 with TRBJ1-4; D is undetermined. The CDR3 extends over 11 amino acids. Germline assignment: CDR1 MDHEN and CDR2 SYDVKM. Trimming stripped 10 bases from V and 9 bases from J, with 12 bases between. The CDR3, as DNA: TGTGCCACTCAGGCGGTGCAAAAACTGTTTTTT. It codes for CATQAVQKLFF.

V is TRBV12-5 and J is TRBJ1-4; D call uncertain. CDR3 length: 16 residues. Deletions cut 0 bases from V and 0 bases from J, with 8 bases between. The germline CDR1 and CDR2 sequences are LGHNT and FRNRAP. Written as DNA, the CDR3 is TGTGCTAGTGGTTTGGTCCTTTCGGCAACTAATGAAAAACTGTTTTTT. Translation: CASGLVLSATNEKLFF.

This chain joins TRBV6-1 and TRBJ2-1; possible D gene TRBD2, 5 bases. The V gene's germline CDR1 is MNHNS and CDR2 SASEGT. V lost 2 bases, J lost 1 base, and 12 bases lay in between. The CDR3 length is 16 residues. The CDR3: CASSERIEGSYNEQFF. In DNA, the CDR3 is TGTGCCAGCAGTGAAAGAATAGAGGGTTCCTACAATGAGCAGTTCTTC.

The J gene is TRBJ2-1, the V gene TRBV7-2, with 9 positions matching TRBD2. The CDR3 has 17 residues. The junction had 11 bases not matched to a gene; V was cut back by 1 base and J by 7 bases. In germline, CDR1 is SGHTA, CDR2 FQGNSA. The CDR3 loop reads CASSLELAGEYKNEQFF. In DNA form, the CDR3 reads TGTGCCAGCAGCTTAGAGTTAGCGGGAGAGTATAAGAATGAGCAGTTCTTC.

The V gene is TRBV4-1, the J gene TRBJ2-1, with D uncertain. The germline CDR1 and CDR2 sequences are MGHRA and YSYEKL. This CDR3 comprises 13 residues. Trimming left V 6 bases short and J 8 bases short, with 14 bases between. The CDR3 sequence: CASRETQADEQFF. In DNA form, the CDR3 reads TGCGCCAGCAGAGAAACTCAGGCGGATGAGCAGTTCTTC.

The table lists this clonotype with a few counts. The genes are TRBV20-1 and TRBJ1-2; 7 bases fit TRBD1. V shed 6 bases and J 8 bases; nucleotides not matched to a gene: 24. Germline V CDR1 and CDR2: DFQATT, SNEGSKA (reference sequence). The CDR3 extends over 17 amino acids. In nucleotides, the CDR3 is TGCAGTGCCGACACGTCCCGGGACAGCCGGCCCAACTCGGGCTACACCTTC. Its protein product is CSADTSRDSRPNSGYTF.

This rearrangement joins TRBV5-1 to TRBJ2-5; a weak D match, TRBD1 (5 bases). The V end lost 0 bases, the J end lost 3 bases, and 12 bases lay between the germline ends. The CDR3 runs to 15 residues. Germline assignment: CDR1 SGHRS and CDR2 YFSETQ. The CDR3 DNA is TGCGCCAGCAGCTTGGAGTTAGGCAGGGAAGAGACCCAGTACTTC. Amino acid sequence: CASSLELGREETQYF.

The V gene is TRBV12-3 or TRBV12-4, the J gene TRBJ2-5; 8 bases match TRBD2. The length of the CDR3 is 13 residues. J gave up 4 bases and V 3 bases, and 1 base lay outside the gene matches. The CDR3 nucleotides are TGTGCCAGCAGTTTCGGGGGGGCAGAGACCCAGTACTTC. Its translation is CASSFGGAETQYF.

This clonotype came up a few times. This sequence joins TRBV7-2 and TRBJ2-5; TRBD1 or TRBD2 may be the D gene (5 bases each). Looked up from germline, CDR1 is SGHTA and CDR2 is FQGNSA. The CDR3 length is 15 residues. Trimming shortened V by 1 base and J by 5 bases, and 14 bases separated the two germline ends. CDR3 DNA sequence: TGTGCCAGCAGCTTAGATGGACGGGGCGACGAGACCCAGTACTTC. Protein: CASSLDGRGDETQYF.

This sequence joins TRBV7-3 and TRBJ2-1; D gene uncertain. The germline V and J ends were trimmed by 5 bases and 4 bases, with 15 bases remaining between them. The CDR3 totals 15 residues. Per the germline V gene, CDR1 is SGHTA and CDR2 is FQGTGA. The CDR3 spells CASSPTPTVYNEQFF. The CDR3 coding sequence is TGTGCCAGCAGCCCGACCCCTACAGTTTACAATGAGCAGTTCTTC.

This chain connects TRBV7-3 to TRBJ1-2; D possibly corresponds to TRBD1 (6 bases). V was shortened by 0 bases and J by 8 bases, with 16 bases between the two germline ends. This CDR3 is built from 15 residues. Germline V gives CDR1 SGHTA, CDR2 FQGTGA. CDR3 protein: CASSLTGLPGGGYTF. The DNA for the CDR3 is TGTGCCAGCAGCTTAACGGGCCTCCCGGGGGGCGGCTACACCTTC. The full variable domain, rest sourced from reference TRBV7-3 and TRBJ1-2, is GAGVSQTPSNKVTEKGKYVELRCDPISGHTALYWYRQSLGQGPEFLIYFQGTGAADDSGLPNDRFFAVRPEGSVSTLKIQRTERGDSAVYLCASSLTGLPGGGYTFGSGTRLTVV.

This clonotype has only a few counts. The rearrangement links TRBV7-2 to TRBJ2-5; D gene uncertain. The CDR3 is made up of 13 amino acids. Germline CDR1 is SGHTA and CDR2 is FQGNSA. V was cut by 5 bases and J by 4 bases, with 11 bases left in between. CDR3 protein: CASSIRVRETQYF. The DNA of the CDR3 is TGTGCCAGCAGCATAAGGGTCAGAGAGACCCAGTACTTC. The full variable domain, in which reference TRBV7-2 and TRBJ2-5 provide the parts outside the CDR3, is GAGVSQSPSNKVTEKGKDVELRCDPISGHTALYWYRQSLGQGLEFLIYFQGNSAPDKSGLPSDRFSAERTGGSVSTLTIQRTQQEDSAVYLCASSIRVRETQYFGPGTRLLVL.